Each of the 8 T cell receptor beta chains below was sequenced from the same sample in a study of technical replicates of blood from a handful of donors listed by TCRdb under 2017. The method behind the library was the immunoSEQ multiplex PCR assay. Drawn from immuneACCESS, this table holds only the in-frame rearrangements with V and J called that TCRdb kept. Clones are partly lost; checked studies trace under half to an unresolved V gene and leave the rest unexplained. The sample table shows tens of thousands of clones, and more than 75% are seen once. The ten largest clones add up to 4.5% to 5.5% of the sample. The material sequenced was PBMCs. The receptors were gathered from a human donor in good health. Some clones in this sample may be carry-over from other donors' samples.

The chain uses TRBV7-8 and TRBJ2-5; D perhaps matches TRBD1 (5 bases). Germline V gene data show CDR1 as SGHVS and CDR2 as FQNEAQ. The CDR3 sequence is 12 residues long. The CDR3 reads CATKDSQETQYF. Written as DNA, the CDR3 is TGTGCTACCAAAGACAGCCAAGAGACCCAGTACTTC.

The genes are TRBV4-3 and TRBJ1-1; tentatively, D is TRBD1 (6 bases). The CDR3 has 14 residues. The germline CDR1 and CDR2 sequences are LGHNA and YSLEER. Trimming stripped 4 bases from V and 3 bases from J, with 12 bases between. CDR3 nucleotides: TGCGCCAGCAGCCCACTAAGGGGGTACACTGAAGCTTTCTTT. This codes for CASSPLRGYTEAFF.

V is TRBV4-3 and J is TRBJ1-4; D possibly corresponds to TRBD1 (6 bases). This CDR3 is 15 amino acids long. V lost 5 bases, J lost 4 bases, and 14 bases lay in between. Germline CDR1 LGHNA, CDR2 YSLEER. The CDR3 reads CASSGGGGSNEKLFF. The CDR3 DNA is TGCGCCAGCAGCGGAGGGGGGGGGAGTAATGAAAAACTGTTTTTT.

The chain couples TRBV2 to TRBJ2-2, with D maybe TRBD2 (6 bases). The CDR3 has 16 residues. Germline values: CDR1 SNHLY, CDR2 FYNNEI. Trimming stripped 4 bases from V and 1 base from J, with 13 bases between. The CDR3 sequence is CASSVRDLRNTGELFF. In DNA, the CDR3 is TGTGCCAGCAGTGTACGGGACTTAAGGAACACCGGGGAGCTGTTTTTT.

The chain combines TRBV27 with TRBJ1-1; no clear D gene. Trimming stripped 7 bases from V and 2 bases from J, with 14 bases between. The CDR3 runs to 14 residues. Per germline, CDR1 MNHEY and CDR2 SMNVEV (reference sequence). The CDR3 nucleotides are TGTGCCAGCAAACGCCAGGCCTCCAACACTGAAGCTTTCTTT. Translation gives CASKRQASNTEAFF.

The DNA of the CDR3 is TGTGCCTGGAGGGGAGAAGGCTATGGCTACACCTTC. Amino acid sequence: CAWRGEGYGYTF. The chain has TRBV30 and TRBJ1-2; D gene uncertain. CDR1 is GTSNPN, CDR2 SVGIG, per germline (reference sequence). V was trimmed by 3 bases and J by 4 bases, leaving 9 bases between them. The CDR3 is made up of 12 amino acids.

The chain uses TRBV7-9 and TRBJ2-7; a weak D match, TRBD2 (6 bases). The CDR3 is 15 amino acids. Germline values: CDR1 SEHNR, CDR2 FQNEAQ (reference sequence). V was trimmed by 1 base and J by 4 bases, leaving 14 bases between them. For the CDR3, the DNA is TGTGCCAGCAGCTTAGTTGGGGGGACTGCTTACGAGCAGTACTTC. Its translation: CASSLVGGTAYEQYF.

The chain links TRBV2 to TRBJ2-7, with TRBD1 matching over 10 bases. The V segment lost 5 bases and the J segment 1 base; nucleotides outside the gene matches: 2. This CDR3 is 14 amino acids long. Germline V gene sequence: CDR1 SNHLY, CDR2 FYNNEI. The CDR3 DNA is TGTGCCAGCAGTCGACAGGGGGCTTCCTACGAGCAGTACTTC. The encoded protein is CASSRQGASYEQYF.